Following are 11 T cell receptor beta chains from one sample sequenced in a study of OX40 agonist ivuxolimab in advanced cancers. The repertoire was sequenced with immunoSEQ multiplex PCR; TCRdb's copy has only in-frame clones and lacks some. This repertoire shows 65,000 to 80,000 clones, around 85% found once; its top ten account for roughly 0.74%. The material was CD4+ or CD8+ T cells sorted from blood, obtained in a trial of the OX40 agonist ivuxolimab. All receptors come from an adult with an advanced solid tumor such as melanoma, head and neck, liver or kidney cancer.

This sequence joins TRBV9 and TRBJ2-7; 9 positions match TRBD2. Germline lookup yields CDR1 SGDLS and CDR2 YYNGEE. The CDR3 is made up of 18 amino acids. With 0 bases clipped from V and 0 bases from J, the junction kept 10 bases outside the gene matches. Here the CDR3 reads CASSVGISGGLSSYEQYF. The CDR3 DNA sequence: TGTGCCAGCAGCGTAGGGATTAGCGGGGGCCTAAGCTCCTACGAGCAGTACTTC.

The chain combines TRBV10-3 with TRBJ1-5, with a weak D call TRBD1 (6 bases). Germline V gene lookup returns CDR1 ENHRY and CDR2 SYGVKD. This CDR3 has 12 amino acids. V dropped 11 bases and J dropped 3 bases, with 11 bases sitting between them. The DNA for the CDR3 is TGTGCCTCCCGACAGGACAATCAGCCCCAGCATTTT. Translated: CASRQDNQPQHF.

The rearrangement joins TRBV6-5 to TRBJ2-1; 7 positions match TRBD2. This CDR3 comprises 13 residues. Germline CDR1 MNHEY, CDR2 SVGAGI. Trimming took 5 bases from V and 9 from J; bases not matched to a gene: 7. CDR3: CASSARGSGEQFF. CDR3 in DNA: TGTGCCAGCAGTGCGCGGGGGAGTGGTGAGCAGTTCTTC.

The CDR3 coding sequence is TGTGCCAGCAGCAGCGTAGGCAATGAGCAGTTCTTC. It encodes CASSSVGNEQFF. The V call is TRBV9, the J call TRBJ2-1; D uncertain. Germline lookup yields CDR1 SGDLS and CDR2 YYNGEE. V lost 4 bases and J 6 bases, leaving 8 bases between the germline ends. This CDR3 spans 12 amino acids. Combining the CDR3 with reference TRBV9 and TRBJ2-1 gives the whole variable domain DSGVTQTPKHLITATGQRVTLRCSPRSGDLSVYWYQQSLDQGLQFLIQYYNGEERAKGNILERFSAQQFPDLHSELNLSSLELGDSALYFCASSSVGNEQFFGPGTRLTVL.

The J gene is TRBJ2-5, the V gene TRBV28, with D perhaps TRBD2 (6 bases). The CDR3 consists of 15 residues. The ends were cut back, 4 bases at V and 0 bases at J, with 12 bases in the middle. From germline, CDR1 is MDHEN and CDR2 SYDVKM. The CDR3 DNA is TGTGCCAGCAGTTCTTTAGCGGCTTACCAAGAGACCCAGTACTTC. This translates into CASSSLAAYQETQYF.

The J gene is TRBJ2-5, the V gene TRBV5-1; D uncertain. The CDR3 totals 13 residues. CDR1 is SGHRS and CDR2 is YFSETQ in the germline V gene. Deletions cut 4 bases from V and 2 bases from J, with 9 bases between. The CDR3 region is CASSPGQQETQYF. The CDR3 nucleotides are TGCGCCAGCAGCCCCGGGCAGCAAGAGACCCAGTACTTC.

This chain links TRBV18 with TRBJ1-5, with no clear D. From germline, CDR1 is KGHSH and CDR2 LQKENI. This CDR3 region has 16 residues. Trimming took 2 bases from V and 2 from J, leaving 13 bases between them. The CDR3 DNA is TGTGCCAGCTCACCATCTTCGGTTTCGGGCAATCAGCCCCAGCATTTT. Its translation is CASSPSSVSGNQPQHF.

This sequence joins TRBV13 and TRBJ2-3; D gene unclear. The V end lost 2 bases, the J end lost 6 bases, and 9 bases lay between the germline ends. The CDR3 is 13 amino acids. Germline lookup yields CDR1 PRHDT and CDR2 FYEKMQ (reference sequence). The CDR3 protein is CASSLITRDTQYF. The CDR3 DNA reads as TGTGCCAGCAGCTTAATTACGCGGGATACGCAGTATTTT.

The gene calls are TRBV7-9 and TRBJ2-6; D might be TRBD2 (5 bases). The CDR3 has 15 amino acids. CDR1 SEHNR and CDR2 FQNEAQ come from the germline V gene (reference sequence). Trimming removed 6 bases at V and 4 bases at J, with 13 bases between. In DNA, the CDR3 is TGTGCCAGCAGTTTCGTGGAGGCCGGGGCCAACGTCCTGACTTTC. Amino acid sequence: CASSFVEAGANVLTF.

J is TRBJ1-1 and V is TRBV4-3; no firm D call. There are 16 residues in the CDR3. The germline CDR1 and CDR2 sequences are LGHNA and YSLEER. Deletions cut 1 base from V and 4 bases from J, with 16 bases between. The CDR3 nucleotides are TGCGCCAGCAGCCAAGGGGGTTGGGTAACGGGCACTGAAGCTTTCTTT. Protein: CASSQGGWVTGTEAFF.

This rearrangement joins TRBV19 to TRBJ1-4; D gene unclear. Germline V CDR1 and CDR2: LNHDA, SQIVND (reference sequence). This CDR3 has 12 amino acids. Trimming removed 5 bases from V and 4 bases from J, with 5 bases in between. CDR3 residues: CASSPHNEKLFF. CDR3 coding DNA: TGTGCCAGTAGTCCCCATAATGAAAAACTGTTTTTT.